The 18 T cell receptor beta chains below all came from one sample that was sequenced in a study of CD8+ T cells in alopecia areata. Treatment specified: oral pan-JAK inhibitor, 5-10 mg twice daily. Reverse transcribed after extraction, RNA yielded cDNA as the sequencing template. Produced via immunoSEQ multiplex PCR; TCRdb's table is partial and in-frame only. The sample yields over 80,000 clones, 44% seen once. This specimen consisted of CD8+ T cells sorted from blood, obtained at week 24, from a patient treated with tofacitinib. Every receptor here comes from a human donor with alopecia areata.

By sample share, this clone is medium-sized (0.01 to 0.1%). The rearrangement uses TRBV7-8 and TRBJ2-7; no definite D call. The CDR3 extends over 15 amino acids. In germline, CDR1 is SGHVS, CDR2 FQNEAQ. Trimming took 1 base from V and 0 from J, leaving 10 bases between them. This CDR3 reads CASSLEAQSSYEQYF. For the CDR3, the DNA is TGTGCCAGCAGCTTAGAGGCGCAAAGCTCCTACGAGCAGTACTTC.

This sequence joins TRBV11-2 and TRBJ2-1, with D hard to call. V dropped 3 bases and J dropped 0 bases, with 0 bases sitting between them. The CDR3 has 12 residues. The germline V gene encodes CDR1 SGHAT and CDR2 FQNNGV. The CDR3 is CASSFSYNEQFF. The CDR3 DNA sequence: TGTGCCAGCAGCTTCTCCTACAATGAGCAGTTCTTC.

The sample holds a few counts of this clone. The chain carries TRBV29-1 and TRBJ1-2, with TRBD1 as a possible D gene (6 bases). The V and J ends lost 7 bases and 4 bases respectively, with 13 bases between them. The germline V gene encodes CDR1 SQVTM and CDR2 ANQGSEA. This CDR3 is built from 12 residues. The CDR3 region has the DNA TGCAGCGGCGGGGGCCCCGGCTATGGCTACACCTTC. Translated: CSGGGPGYGYTF.

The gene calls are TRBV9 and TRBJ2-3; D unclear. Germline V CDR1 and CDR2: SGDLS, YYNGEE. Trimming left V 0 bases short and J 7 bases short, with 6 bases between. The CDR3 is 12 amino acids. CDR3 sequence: CASSVEQNTQYF. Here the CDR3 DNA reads TGTGCCAGCAGCGTAGAGCAGAATACGCAGTATTTT.

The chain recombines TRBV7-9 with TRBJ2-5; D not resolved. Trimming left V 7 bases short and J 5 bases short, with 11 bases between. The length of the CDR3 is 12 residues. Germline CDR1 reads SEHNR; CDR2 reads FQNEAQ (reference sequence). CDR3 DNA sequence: TGTGCCAGCAACCGTGGGTTGGAGACCCAGTACTTC. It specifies CASNRGLETQYF.

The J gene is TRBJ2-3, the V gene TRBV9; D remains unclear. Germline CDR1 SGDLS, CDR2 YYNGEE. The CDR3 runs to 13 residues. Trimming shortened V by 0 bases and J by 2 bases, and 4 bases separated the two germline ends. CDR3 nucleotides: TGTGCCAGCAGCGTAGAATACACAGATACGCAGTATTTT. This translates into CASSVEYTDTQYF.

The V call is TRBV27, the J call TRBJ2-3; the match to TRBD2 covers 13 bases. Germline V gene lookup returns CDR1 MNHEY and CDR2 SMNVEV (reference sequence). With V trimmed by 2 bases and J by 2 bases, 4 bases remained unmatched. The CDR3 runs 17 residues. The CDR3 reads CASSLRGLAGSTDTQYF. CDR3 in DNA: TGTGCCAGCAGTTTAAGGGGACTAGCGGGATCCACAGATACGCAGTATTTT.

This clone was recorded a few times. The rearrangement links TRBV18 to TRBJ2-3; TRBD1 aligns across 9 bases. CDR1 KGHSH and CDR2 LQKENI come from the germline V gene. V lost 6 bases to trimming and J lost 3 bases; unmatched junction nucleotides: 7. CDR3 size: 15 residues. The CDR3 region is CASSPGQGLTDTQYF. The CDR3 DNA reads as TGTGCCAGCTCCCCCGGACAGGGGTTAACAGATACGCAGTATTTT.

The CDR3 DNA follows: TGCAGCGTTGAAGGCGGGCAAACCCCCTACGAGCAGTACTTC. It yields the protein CSVEGGQTPYEQYF. V usage is TRBV29-1 and J usage is TRBJ2-7, with D possibly TRBD2 on 5 matching bases. Germline CDR1 and CDR2: SQVTM and ANQGSEA. The ends were cut back, 1 base at V and 2 bases at J, with 12 bases in the middle. The CDR3 length is 14 residues.

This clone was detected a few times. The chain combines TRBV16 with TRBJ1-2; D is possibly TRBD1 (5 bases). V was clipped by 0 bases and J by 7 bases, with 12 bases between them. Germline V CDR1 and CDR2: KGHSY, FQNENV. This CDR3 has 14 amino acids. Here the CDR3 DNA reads TGTGCCAGCAGCCAATCGGGGCCCAGATCTGGCTACACCTTC. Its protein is CASSQSGPRSGYTF.

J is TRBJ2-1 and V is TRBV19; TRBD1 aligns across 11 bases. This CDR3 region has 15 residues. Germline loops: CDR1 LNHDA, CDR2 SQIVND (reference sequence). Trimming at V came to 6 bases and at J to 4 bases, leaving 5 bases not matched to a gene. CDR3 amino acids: CASRKDRGPYNEQFF. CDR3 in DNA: TGTGCCAGTAGGAAGGACAGGGGGCCGTACAATGAGCAGTTCTTC. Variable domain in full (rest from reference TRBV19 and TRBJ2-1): DGGITQSPKYLFRKEGQNVTLSCEQNLNHDAMYWYRQDPGQGLRLIYYSQIVNDFQKGDIAEGYSVSREKKESFPLTVTSAQKNPTAFYLCASRKDRGPYNEQFFGPGTRLTVL.

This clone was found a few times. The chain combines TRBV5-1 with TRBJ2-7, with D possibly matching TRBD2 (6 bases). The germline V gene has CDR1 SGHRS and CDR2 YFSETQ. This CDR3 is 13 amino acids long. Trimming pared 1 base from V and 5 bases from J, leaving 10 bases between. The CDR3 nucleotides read TGCGCCAGCAGCTTGCGGGAGTTCGACGAGCAGTACTTC. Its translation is CASSLREFDEQYF.

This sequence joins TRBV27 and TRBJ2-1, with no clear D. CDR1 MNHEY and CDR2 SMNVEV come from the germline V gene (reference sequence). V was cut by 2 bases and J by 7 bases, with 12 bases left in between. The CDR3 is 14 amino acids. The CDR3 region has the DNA TGTGCCAGCAGTTTAAGTTTTAGAGAGAATGAGCAGTTCTTC. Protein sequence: CASSLSFRENEQFF.

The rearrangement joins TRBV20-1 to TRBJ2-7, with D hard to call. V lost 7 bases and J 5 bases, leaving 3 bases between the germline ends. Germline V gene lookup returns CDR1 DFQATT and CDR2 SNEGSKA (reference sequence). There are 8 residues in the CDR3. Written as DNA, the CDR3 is TGCAGTGTAGACGAGCAGTACTTC. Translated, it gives CSVDEQYF.

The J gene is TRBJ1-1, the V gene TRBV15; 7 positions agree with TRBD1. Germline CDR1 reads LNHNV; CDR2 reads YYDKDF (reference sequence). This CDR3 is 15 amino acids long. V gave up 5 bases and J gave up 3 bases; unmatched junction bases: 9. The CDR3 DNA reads TGTGCCACCAGCTCCCGGACAGGAATATACACTGAAGCTTTCTTT. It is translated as CATSSRTGIYTEAFF.

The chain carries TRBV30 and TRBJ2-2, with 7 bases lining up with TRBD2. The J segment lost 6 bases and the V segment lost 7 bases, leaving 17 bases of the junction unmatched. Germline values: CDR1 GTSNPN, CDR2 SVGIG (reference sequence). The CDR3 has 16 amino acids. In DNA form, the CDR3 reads TGTGCCTTCGCGGGCGGCGGGAGAGGAGGGGCCGGGGAGCTGTTTTTT. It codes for CAFAGGGRGGAGELFF.

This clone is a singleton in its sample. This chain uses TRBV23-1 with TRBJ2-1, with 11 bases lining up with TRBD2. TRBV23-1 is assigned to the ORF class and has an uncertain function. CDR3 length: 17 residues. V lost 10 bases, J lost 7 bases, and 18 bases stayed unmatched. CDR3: CATNRARGTSGRNEQFF. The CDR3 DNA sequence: TGCGCCACCAATAGGGCCCGGGGGACTAGCGGACGGAATGAGCAGTTCTTC.

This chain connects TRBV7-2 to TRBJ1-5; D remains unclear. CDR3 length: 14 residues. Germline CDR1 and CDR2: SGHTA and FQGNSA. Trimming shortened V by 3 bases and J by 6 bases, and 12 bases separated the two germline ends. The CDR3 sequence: CASSLGLGGQPQHF. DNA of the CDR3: TGTGCCAGCAGCTTGGGCCTTGGAGGTCAGCCCCAGCATTTT.